Each of the 10 T cell receptor beta chains below was sequenced from the same sample in a study of long-term antiretroviral therapy in people with HIV. Investigators performed immunoSEQ version v3.0 at survey level. Sequencing used immunoSEQ multiplex PCR; TCRdb keeps in-frame clones, though not all of them. Of 30,000 to 35,000 clones listed, around 85% are singletons. Specimen: unsorted PBMCs, collected 0.8 years before starting antiretroviral therapy. These receptors came from a man younger than 35 with HIV.

CDR3 nucleotides: TGTGCCTGGAGTGTAGGCAGTGCGAACACCGGGGAGCTGTTTTTT. It encodes CAWSVGSANTGELFF. V is TRBV30 and J is TRBJ2-2; D is unclear. The V end was cut by 0 bases, the J end by 0 bases, with 8 bases between. From germline, CDR1 is GTSNPN and CDR2 SVGIG (reference sequence). This CDR3 comprises 15 residues.

The chain couples TRBV23-1 to TRBJ1-6; D is undetermined. TRBV23-1 carries the ORF label, with uncertain function. V was cut by 3 bases and J by 5 bases, with 14 bases left in between. The CDR3 has 16 residues. The CDR3 nucleotides are TGCGCCAGCAGTCATTACCGCCGGCAGCATAATTCACCCCTCCACTTT. Translated, it gives CASSHYRRQHNSPLHF.

Here the CDR3 reads CASGSLIGADYGYTF. In nucleotides, the CDR3 is TGTGCCAGCGGCAGCTTAATCGGGGCCGACTATGGCTACACCTTC. The chain joins TRBV7-9 to TRBJ1-2; tentative D call: TRBD1 (5 bases). This CDR3 has 15 amino acids. CDR1 is SEHNR, CDR2 FQNEAQ, per germline (reference sequence). V lost 8 bases, J lost 3 bases, and 19 bases lay in between.

The V call is TRBV9, the J call TRBJ2-2, with 10 bases aligning to TRBD2. J was trimmed by 6 bases and V by 0 bases; bases with no gene match: 5. This CDR3 comprises 16 residues. The germline gives CDR1 SGDLS, CDR2 YYNGEE. CDR3: CASSVVTAGGPGELFF. As DNA, the CDR3 is TGTGCCAGCAGCGTAGTGACAGCGGGGGGGCCCGGGGAGCTGTTTTTT. Full variable domain (missing parts from reference TRBV9 and TRBJ2-2): DSGVTQTPKHLITATGQRVTLRCSPRSGDLSVYWYQQSLDQGLQFLIQYYNGEERAKGNILERFSAQQFPDLHSELNLSSLELGDSALYFCASSVVTAGGPGELFFGEGSRLTVL.

This chain's CDR3 is CASSGTGNPTEAFF. The CDR3 nucleotides are TGTGCCAGCAGCGGTACAGGGAATCCCACTGAAGCTTTCTTT. V and J are TRBV9 and TRBJ1-1; D might be TRBD1 (6 bases). The germline V and J ends were trimmed by 3 bases and 4 bases, with 13 bases remaining between them. CDR3 length: 14 amino acids. Germline CDR1 and CDR2: SGDLS and YYNGEE.

The chain couples TRBV21-1 to TRBJ2-1; TRBD1, the table's D call, was not compared with the DNA. TRBV21-1 is classified as a pseudogene. The CDR3 has 17 amino acids. The CDR3 DNA reads TGTGCCAGCAGCAAGGGGACAGGTTTAAGGGGTCATCATGAGCAGTTCTTC. It encodes CASSKGTGLRGHHEQFF.

The V call is TRBV5-4, the J call TRBJ2-7; D might be TRBD1 (5 bases). With 4 bases removed from V and 0 bases from J, the gap between germline ends came to 11 bases. Germline values: CDR1 SGHNT, CDR2 YYREEE (reference sequence). The CDR3 extends over 14 amino acids. The CDR3 nucleotides read TGTGCCAGCAGCGCGCTGACAGCCTCCTACGAGCAGTACTTC. Protein product: CASSALTASYEQYF. Full variable domain (missing parts from reference TRBV5-4 and TRBJ2-7): ETGVTQSPTHLIKTRGQQVTLRCSSQSGHNTVSWYQQALGQGPQFIFQYYREEENGRGNFPPRFSGLQFPNYSSELNVNALELDDSALYLCASSALTASYEQYFGPGTRLTVT.

V gene TRBV2 combines with J gene TRBJ2-7; the D gene is possibly TRBD2 (6 bases). The CDR3 runs to 14 residues. The germline V gene has CDR1 SNHLY and CDR2 FYNNEI. V lost 7 bases and J 5 bases, leaving 18 bases between the germline ends. This CDR3 is CASIWGVLGDEQYF. The CDR3 nucleotides are TGTGCCAGCATATGGGGGGTTTTGGGGGACGAGCAGTACTTC.

The chain links TRBV15 to TRBJ1-1; D possibly corresponds to TRBD1 (5 bases). The CDR3 loop spans 15 amino acids. Trimming left V 1 base short and J 1 base short, with 10 bases between. Germline CDR1 and CDR2: LNHNV and YYDKDF (reference sequence). This CDR3 is CATSRVRQRNTEAFF. The CDR3 DNA follows: TGTGCCACCAGCAGAGTCCGACAGAGGAACACTGAAGCTTTCTTT.

This chain links TRBV6-5 with TRBJ2-7; no reliable D call. The germline V gene encodes CDR1 MNHEY and CDR2 SVGAGI. The CDR3 has 14 amino acids. The V gene lost 4 bases and the J gene lost 0 bases, with 10 bases spanning the gap. The CDR3 region has the DNA TGTGCCAGCAGTTCAGTCCTCCGCTCCTACGAGCAGTACTTC. Translating it yields CASSSVLRSYEQYF.